The 21 T cell receptor beta chains listed next were all sequenced from one sample in a study (dated by TCRdb to between 2015 and 2017). Library preparation was by 5' RACE. Sequencing took place on an Illumina MiSeq. TCRdb reprocessed the public reads (quality trimming at Q25 with fastp, clone calling with MiXCR) and kept in-frame beta chains. Rows are unified per CDR3 protein, each entry keeping the most common DNA and genes. The sample yields fewer than 80,000 distinct CDR3 sequences; around a fifth were counted once. The ten largest clones represent approximately 3.1% of the sample. The source material was memory CD4+ T cells sorted from a lymph node. What the cell subset or site label conveys for this sample: memory CD4+ T cells, CD4+CD45RO+CD25-. The origin of the receptors is a female donor with breast cancer.

This clonotype was detected a few times. CDR3 sequence reads: CASSVLAGGQEQFF. Written as DNA, the CDR3 is TGCGCCAGCAGCGTACTAGCGGGGGGCCAAGAGCAGTTCTTC. J is TRBJ2-1 and V is TRBV5-1, with 12 bases identical to TRBD2. Losses at the gene ends were 4 bases for V and 10 bases for J; bases not matched to a gene: 6. CDR1 SGHRS and CDR2 YFSETQ come from the germline V gene. The CDR3 loop spans 14 amino acids.

The chain is built from TRBV5-1 and TRBJ1-2; D uncertain. V was trimmed by 7 bases and J by 6 bases, leaving 19 bases between them. The CDR3 is 14 amino acids. Germline lookup yields CDR1 SGHRS and CDR2 YFSETQ. The CDR3, as DNA: TGCGCCAGCGGGGTGAACGTGGAAGTGGATGGCTACACCTTC. Translated: CASGVNVEVDGYTF.

This clonotype showed up just once. Germline is not matched at one junction end, which may reflect a read error. The V call is TRBV20-1, the J call TRBJ1-6, with TRBD1 matching 9 bases. There are 16 residues in the CDR3. The germline V gene has CDR1 DFQATT and CDR2 SNEGSKA (reference sequence). In DNA, the CDR3 is TGCAGTGCTAGAGACCCCCGGACAGGGGTTAATTTACCCCTCCACTTT. This translates into CSARDPRTGVNLPLHF.

This clonotype was recorded many times. V is TRBV5-1 and J is TRBJ1-5; D unclear. The germline V gene encodes CDR1 SGHRS and CDR2 YFSETQ. CDR3 length: 13 amino acids. The germline V and J ends were trimmed by 1 base and 7 bases, with 9 bases remaining between them. CDR3 in DNA: TGCGCCAGCAGCTTGCAGATAGGCCAGCCCCAGCATTTT. Its translation: CASSLQIGQPQHF.

V gene TRBV4-3 combines with J gene TRBJ1-3, with no clear D. Trimming took 0 bases from V and 2 from J, leaving 11 bases between them. CDR1 is LGHNA and CDR2 is YSLEER in the germline V gene. The CDR3 sequence is 16 residues long. CDR3 in DNA: TGCGCCAGCAGCCAAGATTCTGCAGCGGCTGGAAACACCATATATTTT. Translating gives CASSQDSAAAGNTIYF.

The chain combines TRBV7-2 with TRBJ2-2; D is uncertain. Germline V CDR1 and CDR2: SGHTA, FQGNSA. V shed 2 bases and J shed 8 bases, with 12 bases lying between them. CDR3 length: 14 residues. CDR3 nucleotide sequence: TGTGCCAGCAGCTTAATGCAATCTACTGGGGAGCTGTTTTTT. Encoded protein: CASSLMQSTGELFF.

In this sample, this clonotype turned up a few times. The J gene is TRBJ2-5, the V gene TRBV6-5, with no clear D. CDR3 length equals 11 residues. Germline CDR1 MNHEY, CDR2 SVGAGI. V was cut by 8 bases and J by 5 bases, with 9 bases left in between. CDR3 in amino acids: CASRSSETQYF. In DNA, the CDR3 is TGTGCCAGCCGCAGCTCGGAGACCCAGTACTTC.

The chain carries TRBV5-1 and TRBJ2-3, with 11 bases identical to TRBD2. The CDR3 spans 17 residues. Unmatched junction bases numbered 9, after V lost 3 bases and J lost 3 bases. Germline V gene data show CDR1 as SGHRS and CDR2 as YFSETQ. In nucleotides, the CDR3 is TGCGCCAGCAGCTCGGCCCCCGGGACTAGCGGAACAGATACGCAGTATTTT. Protein: CASSSAPGTSGTDTQYF.

Only a few counts were recorded for this clonotype. V usage is TRBV2 and J usage is TRBJ1-1, with D possibly matching TRBD1 (5 bases). Trimming shortened V by 6 bases and J by 1 base, and 9 bases separated the two germline ends. Germline V gene data show CDR1 as SNHLY and CDR2 as FYNNEI. This CDR3 has 13 amino acids. The CDR3 sequence: CASRPQGNTEAFF. The CDR3 bases are TGTGCCAGCAGACCCCAGGGGAACACTGAAGCTTTCTTT.

This clonotype has at least ten counts. V usage is TRBV20-1 and J usage is TRBJ1-1; D is perhaps TRBD1 (6 bases). The CDR3 runs 14 residues. Trimming took off 1 base at V and 8 bases at J, with 17 bases between the two ends. CDR1 and CDR2 from the germline V gene are DFQATT and SNEGSKA (reference sequence). The CDR3 here is CSARVEGGIREAFF. CDR3 coding DNA: TGCAGTGCTAGAGTCGAGGGGGGGATTAGAGAAGCTTTCTTT.

For this clonotype: A read error is possible here, since a much larger clone lies one base away. This chain connects TRBV7-2 to TRBJ2-3, with 10 positions matching TRBD2. The CDR3 totals 17 residues. Germline lookup yields CDR1 SGHTA and CDR2 FQGNSA. The CDR3 DNA sequence: TGTGCCAGCAGCGGGCCTCTAGCGGGAGCGGGCACAGATACGCGGTATTTT. Translating it yields CASSGPLAGAGTDTRYF.

This chain connects TRBV5-1 to TRBJ2-2, with D tentatively TRBD2 (6 bases). This CDR3 has 15 amino acids. Germline V CDR1 and CDR2: SGHRS, YFSETQ. Trimming left V 4 bases short and J 4 bases short, with 14 bases between. The CDR3, as DNA: TGCGCCAGCAGCGACCGGCTAGCGACCACCGGGGAGCTGTTTTTT. This sequence encodes CASSDRLATTGELFF.

This clonotype was seen only once. The chain couples TRBV20-1 to TRBJ2-2; D gene uncertain. Deletions cut 1 base from V and 6 bases from J, with 9 bases between. The CDR3 is 13 amino acids. Germline values: CDR1 DFQATT, CDR2 SNEGSKA (reference sequence). The CDR3 coding sequence is TGCAGTGCTAGAGGGGCAGGTCCCGGGGAGCTGTTTTTT. Encoded protein: CSARGAGPGELFF.

This clonotype was detected many times. V gene TRBV7-3 combines with J gene TRBJ2-3; no clear D gene. The CDR3 is 11 residues long. Trimming cost V 2 bases and J 4 bases, with 1 base left between them. Germline CDR1 and CDR2: SGHTA and FQGTGA. The CDR3 bases are TGTGCCAGCAGCTTATCAGATACGCAGTATTTT. Translating gives CASSLSDTQYF.

This clonotype was counted between two and nine times. The chain uses TRBV7-9 and TRBJ1-2; weak D call: TRBD1 (6 bases). V was cut by 4 bases and J by 5 bases, with 14 bases left in between. CDR1 is SEHNR and CDR2 is FQNEAQ in the germline V gene (reference sequence). CDR3 length: 14 amino acids. CDR3 sequence (DNA): TGTGCCAGCAGCTCAGAAGGACAGATTTATGGCTACACCTTC. Protein sequence: CASSSEGQIYGYTF. Full variable domain (missing parts from reference TRBV7-9 and TRBJ1-2): DTGVSQNPRHKITKRGQNVTFRCDPISEHNRLYWYRQTLGQGPEFLTYFQNEAQLEKSRLLSDRFSAERPKGSFSTLEIQRTEQGDSAMYLCASSSEGQIYGYTFGSGTRLTVV.

The sample holds a few counts of this clonotype. The rearrangement links TRBV5-1 to TRBJ2-7, with TRBD1 identical over 9 bases. Germline CDR1 and CDR2: SGHRS and YFSETQ. The CDR3 loop spans 14 amino acids. Trimming removed 4 bases from V and 4 bases from J; junction bases left unmatched: 6. CDR3 DNA: TGCGCCAGCAGCCGGGACAGGGAACTATACGAGCAGTACTTC. It encodes CASSRDRELYEQYF.

The genes are TRBV7-2 and TRBJ2-7, with D possibly matching TRBD2 (5 bases). The CDR3 length is 15 residues. Germline V gene lookup returns CDR1 SGHTA and CDR2 FQGNSA. Trimming left V 3 bases short and J 1 base short, with 13 bases between. The CDR3 reads CASSLSGGQSYEQYF. In nucleotides, the CDR3 is TGTGCCAGCAGCTTGAGCGGAGGTCAATCCTACGAGCAGTACTTC.

The gene calls are TRBV7-9 and TRBJ2-1, with D maybe TRBD2 (6 bases). The V end was cut by 5 bases, the J end by 0 bases, with 11 bases between. Looked up from germline, CDR1 is SEHNR and CDR2 is FQNEAQ (reference sequence). The CDR3 sequence is 15 residues long. The CDR3 spells CASSVGTVSYNEQFF. The CDR3 DNA is TGTGCCAGCAGCGTCGGGACTGTCTCCTACAATGAGCAGTTCTTC.

J is TRBJ2-7 and V is TRBV10-3; 11 bases match TRBD2. This CDR3 has 14 residues. Germline V gene sequence: CDR1 ENHRY, CDR2 SYGVKD. J gave up 7 bases and V 9 bases, and 11 bases lay outside the gene matches. The DNA for the CDR3 is TGTGCCATTGCATCTAGCGGGGGGATCCGGGAGCAGTACTTC. It encodes CAIASSGGIREQYF.

A remark on this clonotype: With a much larger clone just one base away, this may be a read error. The conserved final phenylalanine or tryptophan is absent from the CDR3, which likely points to a read error. J is TRBJ2-1 and V is TRBV20-1, with D possibly being TRBD2 (7 bases). The germline V gene encodes CDR1 DFQATT and CDR2 SNEGSKA (reference sequence). The length of the CDR3 is 12 residues. DNA of the CDR3: TGCTCCTGCGGTCGGGGGGCCAATGAGCAGTTCCTC. Protein product: CSCGRGANEQFL.

This clonotype was picked up a small number of times. The chain recombines TRBV4-1 with TRBJ1-3; D gene ambiguous. Germline V lookup: CDR1 MGHRA, CDR2 YSYEKL. This CDR3 is 13 amino acids long. V was clipped by 4 bases and J by 0 bases, with 4 bases between them. CDR3 amino acids: CASSRYSGNTIYF. The CDR3 region has the DNA TGCGCCAGCAGCCGATACTCTGGAAACACCATATATTTT.